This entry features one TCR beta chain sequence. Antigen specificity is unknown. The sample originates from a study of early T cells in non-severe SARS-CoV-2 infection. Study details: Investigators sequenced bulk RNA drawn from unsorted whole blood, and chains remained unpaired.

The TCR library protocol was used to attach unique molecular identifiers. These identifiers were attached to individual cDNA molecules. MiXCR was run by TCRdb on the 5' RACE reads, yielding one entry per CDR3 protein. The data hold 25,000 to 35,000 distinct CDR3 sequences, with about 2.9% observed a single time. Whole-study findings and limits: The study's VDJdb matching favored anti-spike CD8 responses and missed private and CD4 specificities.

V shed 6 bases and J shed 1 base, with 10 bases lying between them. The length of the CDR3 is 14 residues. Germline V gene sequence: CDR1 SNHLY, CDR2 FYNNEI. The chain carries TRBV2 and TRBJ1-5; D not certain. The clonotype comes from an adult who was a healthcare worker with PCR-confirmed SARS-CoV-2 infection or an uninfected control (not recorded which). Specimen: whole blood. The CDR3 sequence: CASRQIPSNQPQHF. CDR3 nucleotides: TGTGCCAGCAGACAAATCCCCAGCAATCAGCCCCAGCATTTT.